This T cell receptor (beta chain) appears in the sequencing data of a study of cytomegalovirus exposure and HLA in healthy donors (dated by TCRdb to the late 2010s). Context from the whole study: An earlier analysis of several hundred of the donors reported 250 to 300 Gb of sequence data and 117 million unique TCR beta sequences from 150 million to 200 million T cells. Around 330 gigabases of sequencing data and around 80 million unique TCR sequences made up an early release that covered roughly 670 HLA-typed donors. Of the approximately 400 genotyped donors, 81% were placed in the genetic ancestry cluster associated with self-reported Caucasian donors. The study aimed to test whether signatures of past pathogen exposure could be identified by cataloging public T cell receptors. The study used immunosequencing to profile the T cell repertoires of about 670 subjects and linked those repertoires to cytomegalovirus serostatus. Along with the approximately 620-subject first cohort, a separate validation cohort of over a hundred different subjects was used. To predict cytomegalovirus infection status, the study combined high-throughput TCR immunosequencing, statistical association of individual TCRs with disease status, and machine learning. A later analysis re-examined previously published TCR beta repertoires from just over 650 donors and added high-resolution HLA genotyping to investigate patterns of TCR occurrence. Rather than drawing on any new phenotypic data, the later analysis identified candidate immune exposures from TCR beta sequences and the way those sequences occurred across donors. An earlier analysis of 500 to 650 of the donors applied high-throughput TCR beta sequencing to assess whether each TCR beta V gene segment acted as functional or pseudogenic. Alongside the repertoire data, information on donor age, sex, ethnicity and CMV serostatus was compiled. A later genetic analysis used genome-wide SNP genotypes for about 60% of the 666 donors, treating that subset as a discovery cohort. All discovery cohort repertoires had been generated on a single sequencing platform. Class I and class II HLA loci were covered by the typing at four-digit resolution. The number of donors typed differed by locus, with roughly 629-640 for A, B, C, DRB1 and DQB1, about 500 for DQA1, approximately 580 for DPA1, and approximately 470 for DPB1. Roughly five DR-DQ haplotypes were treated as single units for association and clustering because of strong linkage in the cohort. Among 398 genotyped donors of the cohort, an average of approximately 240,000 unique TCR beta nucleotide sequences was sequenced per donor, of which approximately 18% were non-productive.

Library preparation was by the immunoSEQ multiplex PCR assay. For the multiplex PCR, a mixture combining 60 forward primers for TCR Vbeta segments and 13 reverse primers for TCR Jbeta segments was used. The CDR3 region of rearranged TCR beta genes was amplified from genomic DNA with a multiplex PCR assay. On the Illumina HiSeq System, the amplified TCR beta libraries were sequenced as 87-base-pair reads. Under the source paper's analysis protocol: In a later analysis, roughly 80 million unique TCR beta chains were counted across the roughly 670 repertoires, and roughly 11 million of these chains were shared by at least two donors. Raw reads were error-corrected and collapsed into unique sequences by a nearest-neighbor algorithm in which closely related sequences were merged to remove PCR and sequencing errors. Alignment of CDR3 sequences to IMGT reference sequences was used to assign V, D and J gene segments. For a sequence to be retained, a match of at least six nucleotides to both a V gene segment and a J gene segment was required. A rearrangement was called productive if the CDR3 had no stop codons and remained in frame with V and J, and every other rearrangement was called non-productive. CDR3 was defined by IMGT convention, running from the second conserved V-encoded cysteine to the conserved J-encoded phenylalanine. The earlier analysis of about 530 of the donors excluded any sequence lacking an unambiguous match to a single V gene segment. An earlier analysis of over 450 of the donors classified V segments as functional when productive rearrangements were above 56.7% and as segregating when the standard deviation between donors was above 5%. To diagnose cytomegalovirus status from the catalog of TCR beta chain sequences, a statistical classification framework was built. A later analysis assigned V and J genes by comparing TCR nucleotide sequences with IMGT/GENE-DB human TR gene sequences. In a later analysis, CDR3 sequences and most-parsimonious VDJ recombination scenarios were assigned using the TCRdist pipeline. A later analysis defined each TCR beta chain by its CDR3 amino acid sequence plus V-gene family, and excluded reads lacking a unique V-gene family. As a way to deal with suspected cross-contamination and a sequencing artifact, a later analysis dropped approximately 590 nucleotide sequences that were highly shared and had low generation probability. In a later analysis, a clonal expansion index for each public chain was calculated from normalized within-repertoire ranks of inferred template counts. In a later analysis, generation probabilities were computed with a VDJ recombination model fitted to out-of-frame rearrangements, and the resulting probabilities were checked against IGoR. In a later analysis, TCR-TCR, TCR-HLA and TCR-CMV co-occurrence was scored with hypergeometric tests, and a repertoire-size bias correction was applied to TCR pairs. False discovery rates were estimated in a later analysis by permuting HLA or CMV assignments 20 times. In a later analysis, co-occurring TCRs were grouped with DBSCAN, and TCRdist sequence similarity was added when clustering was performed within HLA-allele-positive subsets. Repertoires with fewer than 30,000 or more than 120,000 public chains were left out of co-occurrence clustering, as were about 5 repertoires with anomalous nucleotide sharing. TCRdb carries this immuneACCESS record with in-frame sequences only. Its versions omit some clonotypes, under half of them owing to an unresolved V gene in the studies checked, with the rest unexplained. V, J and clone size are those of that table, while D and trimming were read from the DNA. The sample table records 150,000 to 200,000 clones; roughly four fifths of these occur just once. The ten largest clones add up to 1.6% of the sample.

Beyond this particular receptor, the publication reports: An earlier analysis of around 600 of the donors showed that most TCR beta V segments appeared in productive rearrangements either about 90% or about 30% of the time, which broadly matched IMGT annotations. The earlier analysis of approximately 560 of the donors excluded around 17 rarely observed V segments, including chromosome 9 orphons, because counts were too low. Immune exposure information for the cohort was limited to CMV serostatus. A cluster of highly shared sequence variants was judged likely to represent a technical artifact of the sequencing pipeline. The cohort was sequenced for TCR beta chains only, and without alpha or paired-chain data the features that could be detected were limited. In vitro tests confirmed that a few of the cytomegalovirus-associated TCR beta chains recognize cytomegalovirus antigens. Correlated functional status among segregating V segments might reflect linkage disequilibrium, but an unknown experimental factor could not be ruled out. It was suggested by the authors that the approach could potentially be generalized to other disease states and immunological phenotypes. When HLA alleles, especially DR and DQ, strongly co-occurred, TCR associations were difficult to assign to individual alleles. In a later genetic analysis, fewer N-insertions in productive TCRs were reported among donors in an Asian-associated ancestry cluster than the roughly 700-donor mean. Most CMV-associated TCR beta chains appeared to be HLA-restricted in a later analysis, and the HLA associations seemed to be driven largely by CMV exposure. Across donors, most TCR sequences were observed very rarely, whereas some public TCRs were present in many individuals. A total of 150 to 200 TCR beta chains were listed by the study as associated with cytomegalovirus. The classifier was reported to diagnose cytomegalovirus status with high specificity and sensitivity in both the original cohort and the validation cohort. Specific HLA alleles were associated with 15,000 to 20,000 TCR beta sequences at a false discovery rate of 0.05 in a later analysis. An association between a missense DCLRE1C variant and V-gene and J-gene trimming of TCR beta chains was found in a later genetic analysis and replicated in an independent cohort. The 87-base-pair reads could not distinguish some IMGT-functional V segments, including TRBV6-2 and TRBV6-3, so those segments were excluded. Because HLA typing was missing for some donors at each locus, association tests included only the typed subset. In a later analysis, several top co-occurrence clusters were reported to appear linked to parvovirus B19, influenza, CMV and Epstein-Barr virus. A further reported finding was that TCR beta sequences accurately predicted the HLA-A and HLA-B alleles for most subjects in the first cohort. In a later analysis, HLA-associated TCR beta chains showed more clonal expansion and lower generation probabilities than non-associated chains that were equally common. The presence/absence analyses assumed that sequencing depth was roughly uniform across donors, and that assumption may not be true. In a later analysis, the rate of TCR association differed among HLA loci, with DRB1 alleles having the most associated TCRs and HLA-C alleles having the fewest.

Taken from the germline V gene, the CDR1 and CDR2 loops are KGHSH and LQKENI. The CDR3 sequence holds 15 residues, the cysteine and phenylalanine included. CDR3 DNA is the only sequence kept; it has 45 bases, read in frame from the first base. Ends trimmed: V by 3 bases, J by 0 bases; bases unmatched to a gene: 5. This clone has just one count. Its specific antigen is unknown. No much larger clone is present one base from it, and per-base qualities are unavailable. The cohort comprised some 680 healthy bone marrow donors. All cohort members were sampled while nominally healthy, although unrecorded immune exposures were likely present. The donor tested CMV seronegative and was one of the 352 seronegative cohort members. Each donor provided a peripheral blood sample, and peripheral blood mononuclear cells were used for TCR beta sequencing. Genomic DNA extraction from the blood cell samples was performed with the Qiagen DNeasy Blood Extraction Kit.

The sequence links TRBV18 to TRBJ2-7, with 7 middle bases fitting TRBD1. The receptor was derived from a man in his forties or fifties in good health and CMV-seronegative. Source material: PBMCs. At the DNA level, the sequence is TGTGCCAGCTCACCGGGCCAGGGGGTCTCCTACGAGCAGTACTTC. Its protein product is CASSPGQGVSYEQYF. When the CDR3 is completed using the reference TRBV18 and TRBJ2-7 genes on either side, the full variable domain is NAGVMQNPRHLVRRRGQEARLRCSPMKGHSHVYWYRQLPEEGLKFMVYLQKENIIDESGMPKERFSAEFPKEGPSILRIQQVVRGDSAAYFCASSPGQGVSYEQYFGPGTRLTVT.